This T cell receptor delta chain was captured by sequencing in a study of γδ T cells in repeated Plasmodium falciparum infection. The wider study: Some Malian samples span acute malaria episodes; others come from no-transmission periods.

TCRdb processed the multiplex PCR reads again with the CATT caller. The repertoire holds some 50,000 delta-chain clones, roughly 1.6% seen once, with about 9.1% in the top ten. In its sample, this clone was seen many times. Its target is not known. V was cut by 0 bases and J by 9 bases, with 26 bases left in between. CDR3 length: 19 residues. CDR1 and CDR2 from the germline V gene are TSWWSYY and QGS. Study-level results: Compared with Australian children, Malian Vdelta2-negative repertoires seemed more clonal, less diverse, less shared.

Bulk repertoires came from Vgamma9/Vdelta2+ or Vdelta2-negative gammadelta T cells flow-sorted from PBMC. Sequencing used gamma-delta T cells from blood. This TCR came from a pool of human donors (malaria-infected and uninfected, not separated). This sequence joins TRDV1 and TRDJ2, with D possibly matching TRDD3 (6 bases). This chain's CDR3 is CALGELGPTPSGIEPQLFF. The CDR3 nucleotides are TGTGCTCTTGGGGAACTGGGTCCGACCCCCTCGGGGATCGAACCACAACTCTTCTTT.